The clone carrying this T cell receptor (beta chain) was seen many times. The data belong to a study of spatial heterogeneity in lung cancer. Time point meaning: blood at routine non-recurrence follow-up after resection. Sequencing covered unsorted whole RNA taken from tumor, nontumor lung or frozen PBMC. In TCRdb, the 5' RACE reads were re-called with MiXCR into one record per CDR3 protein. The repertoire includes more than 15,000 distinct CDR3 sequences, more than 8% of them detected once, and approximately 34% sits in the top ten. There are 13 residues in the CDR3. The germline V and J ends were trimmed by 6 bases and 3 bases, with 11 bases remaining between them. Germline V CDR1 and CDR2: MNHNY, SVGAGI (reference sequence).

The chain couples TRBV6-6 to TRBJ2-5; D gene unclear. The material was PBMCs, obtained at follow-up. The clonotype was recovered from a female donor with early-stage non-small cell lung cancer. CDR3 sequence: CASRIHGEETQYF. The CDR3 coding sequence is TGTGCCAGCAGAATACACGGAGAAGAGACCCAGTACTTC.